This T cell receptor beta chain appears in the sequencing data of a study of technical replicates of blood from a handful of donors. The repertoire was sequenced with immunoSEQ multiplex PCR; TCRdb's copy has only in-frame clones and lacks some. Of around 67,000 clones listed, over 85% are singletons. V was trimmed by 5 bases and J by 7 bases, leaving 17 bases between them. Looked up from germline, CDR1 is LNHDA and CDR2 is SQIVND (reference sequence). The CDR3 extends over 15 amino acids. The TCR sequence derives from a human donor in good health. The chain joins TRBV19 to TRBJ1-4; possibly TRBD1 for D (6 bases). Sequenced material: T cells isolated from PBMCs. The CDR3 bases are TGTGCCAGTAGTGCCGACAGGTTTGGGGCTGAAAAACTGTTTTTT. It is translated as CASSADRFGAEKLFF.